Listed below are T cell receptor beta chains from one sample, sequenced in a study of shared clonotypes between healthy human individuals. The protocol was immunoSEQ multiplex PCR, while the TCRdb copy is restricted to in-frame clones and leaves out a portion. Of around 700,000 clones in the sample, around 74% were seen once. The sequenced sample was memory CD4+ T cells sorted from blood. The receptor set was obtained from a woman aged 25-40 years in good health. The CDR3 runs from the conserved cysteine through the conserved F or W. A D gene is named only where the DNA matches it firmly. Clone size is given for some rows only: seen once, a few or many times, or a class if the clone is expanded.

V	D	size	length	J	DNA	CDR3
TRBV28	TRBD1	.	13	TRBJ1-3	TGTGCCAGCAGTACAGGGGGTGGAAACACCATATATTTT	CASSTGGGNTIYF
TRBV28	.	.	11	TRBJ2-1	TGTGCCAGCAGGAGGTCGGATGAGCAGTTCTTC	CASRRSDEQFF
TRBV6-1	.	.	14	TRBJ2-3	TGTGCCAGCAGTCTACTCAATCTGGGAGATACGCAGTATTTT	CASSLLNLGDTQYF
TRBV5-1	.	once	15	TRBJ2-1	TGCGCCAGCAGCCAGGACGGGGACTCCTACAATGAGCAGTTCTTC	CASSQDGDSYNEQFF
TRBV2	TRBD1	.	15	TRBJ1-4	TGTGCCAGCAGTGAGGACAGGGGGCAGAATGAAAAACTGTTTTTT	CASSEDRGQNEKLFF
TRBV10-3	.	.	14	TRBJ1-3	TGTGCCATCGCGGCCCCGAGCTCTGGAAACACCATATATTTT	CAIAAPSSGNTIYF
TRBV5-1	.	.	15	TRBJ1-5	TGCGCCAGCAGCCAACGGACAGATAGCAATCAGCCCCAGCATTTT	CASSQRTDSNQPQHF
TRBV27	.	.	16	TRBJ2-1	TGTGCCAGCAGTCTGCAGACAGCGAGCTCCTACAATGAGCAGTTCTTC	CASSLQTASSYNEQFF
TRBV5-1	TRBD1	.	17	TRBJ1-1	TGCGCCAGCAGCTCCCCAATCGGGGGACAGGGGAGGACTGAAGCTTTCTTT	CASSSPIGGQGRTEAFF
TRBV18	.	.	15	TRBJ2-2	TGTGCCAGCTCAACTACAAAGACCGGGAGCGGGGAGCTGTTTTTT	CASSTTKTGSGELFF
TRBV27	.	.	14	TRBJ2-2	TGTGCCAGCAGGGCCGCAGGATCGGGCGGGGAGCTGTTTTTT	CASRAAGSGGELFF
TRBV29-1	.	once	12	TRBJ1-1	TGCAGCGTTGGCGGGGGCTTCACTGAAGCTTTCTTT	CSVGGGFTEAFF
TRBV5-1	.	.	15	TRBJ2-3	TGCGCCAGCAGCCCCAGGGGGGTTGGAACAGATACGCAGTATTTT	CASSPRGVGTDTQYF
TRBV9	TRBD2	.	16	TRBJ2-2	TGTGCCAGCAGCGCAAGACTAGCGGGAGCCGGCGGGGAGCTGTTTTTT	CASSARLAGAGGELFF
TRBV4-1	.	.	15	TRBJ1-4	TGCGCCAGCAGCCCCCGCTGGGGGGGGCGGGAAAAACTGTTTTTT	CASSPRWGGREKLFF
TRBV14	TRBD2	once	16	TRBJ2-1	TGTGCCAGCACCCTTTGGAGGCTAGCGGGGGACCCTGAGCAGTTCTTC	CASTLWRLAGDPEQFF
TRBV29-1	TRBD1	few	14	TRBJ1-1	TGCAGCGGTGACAGGGAAGTGGGGAACACTGAAGCTTTCTTT	CSGDREVGNTEAFF
TRBV7-9	TRBD1	few	16	TRBJ1-3	TGTGCCAGCAGTCCCCGGACAGGGGGCTCTGGAAACACCATATATTTT	CASSPRTGGSGNTIYF
TRBV28	TRBD1	.	16	TRBJ2-7	TGTGCCAGCAGTGGGGGCGGGACAGGGACCGCCTACGAGCAGTACTTC	CASSGGGTGTAYEQYF
TRBV12-5	.	.	17	TRBJ1-1	TGTGCTAGTGGTTTGGGGCACACCCAAGGGATGAACACTGAAGCTTTCTTT	CASGLGHTQGMNTEAFF
TRBV28	.	.	15	TRBJ2-7	TGTGCCAGCAGTTTAAGGTGGAGGGGACCCCCTACGGGGGACTTC	CASSLRWRGPPTGDF
TRBV18	.	.	12	TRBJ2-2	TGTGCCAGCTCACCACTGACGGGGGAGCTGTTTTTT	CASSPLTGELFF
TRBV7-9	TRBD2	.	18	TRBJ2-7	TGTGCCAGCAGCCCCGGTATAGCGGGAGGGGCGAACTCCTACGAGCAGTACTTC	CASSPGIAGGANSYEQYF
TRBV27	TRBD1	few	14	TRBJ1-4	TGTGCCAGCACCTCGGGACAGGGGGATGAAAAACTGTTTTTT	CASTSGQGDEKLFF
TRBV5-1	TRBD1	.	17	TRBJ2-7	TGCGCCAGCAGCTTTTCCGGGACAGGGGCCCCCTCCTTGGAGCAGTACTTC	CASSFSGTGAPSLEQYF
TRBV7-7	.	.	15	TRBJ2-5	TGTGCCAGCAGCCCCCGCGAGAAGGAACAAGAGACCCAGTACTTC	CASSPREKEQETQYF
TRBV5-1	.	once	14	TRBJ2-1	TGCGCCAGCGGAACCCAGGGATCCTACAATGAGCAGTTCTTC	CASGTQGSYNEQFF
TRBV30	.	.	13	TRBJ1-1	TGTGCCTGGACAATGGGGCGAGGGACTGAAGCTTTCTTT	CAWTMGRGTEAFF
TRBV6-6	.	.	14	TRBJ2-2	TGTGCCAGCAGTTGGACAGCAAATACCGGGGAGCTGTTTTTT	CASSWTANTGELFF
TRBV27	.	.	13	TRBJ2-7	TGTGCCAGCAGTTCTCAGGGAGCCCACGAGCAGTACTTC	CASSSQGAHEQYF
TRBV28	TRBD1	many	15	TRBJ2-7	TGTGCCAGCACCTCGGGACAGGGGTCCTCCTACGAGCAGTACTTC	CASTSGQGSSYEQYF
TRBV19	TRBD2	.	15	TRBJ2-1	TGTGCCAGTAGGAGTATCAGCGGGGTATACAATGAGCAGTTCTTC	CASRSISGVYNEQFF
TRBV5-1	.	.	15	TRBJ2-1	TGCGCCAGCAGCTTGAATTGGGCGGGCCAAGATGAGCAGTTCTTC	CASSLNWAGQDEQFF
TRBV4-1	.	.	14	TRBJ2-3	TGCGCCAGCAGCCAAGATCCCCTGACAGATACGCAGTATTTT	CASSQDPLTDTQYF
TRBV7-9	TRBD1	.	14	TRBJ1-4	TGTGCCAGCAGGGGAAGGGGGCCGGAAGAAAAACTGTTTTTT	CASRGRGPEEKLFF
TRBV15	.	.	14	TRBJ1-2	TGTGCCACCAGTAGGACAGCGACTAACTATGGCTACACCTTC	CATSRTATNYGYTF
TRBV28	.	.	18	TRBJ2-6	TGTGCCAGCAGTTTACTGGGGGGCGGCGTCGGTGGGGCCAACGTCCTGACTTTC	CASSLLGGGVGGANVLTF
TRBV5-1	TRBD1	.	15	TRBJ2-2	TGCGCCAGCAGCTCAACGACAGGGGTCACCGGGGAGCTGTTTTTT	CASSSTTGVTGELFF
TRBV4-1	.	.	16	TRBJ2-7	TGCGCCAGCAGCCAAGAGGCAGAAGCTACTTTGGGCAAGCAGTACTTC	CASSQEAEATLGKQYF
TRBV28	.	.	18	TRBJ2-1	TGTGCCAGCACCTCTCTGGGGACTTACCGGAAAACCTACAATGAGCAGTTCTTC	CASTSLGTYRKTYNEQFF
TRBV6-5	.	.	14	TRBJ2-7	TGTGCCAGCAGGGGGGACCGGGGGACCTACGAGCAGTACTTC	CASRGDRGTYEQYF